The sequence of this T cell receptor beta chain was determined in a study of CD8+CD57+ T cells in acquired aplastic anemia. General study findings and limits: The number of CD8+ CDR3 sequences shared by patients and controls was around 30. Significance was not reached for CD8+ Simpson's diversity between patients and controls.

Trimming cost V 2 bases and J 2 bases, with 10 bases left between them. CDR3 size: 13 residues. CDR1 SQVTM and CDR2 ANQGSEA come from the germline V gene. TCR beta VDJ and CDR3 profiles were obtained from a genomic DNA template. TCRdb re-called the reads through MiXCR, storing one row per CDR3 protein. The sample lists about 170,000 distinct CDR3 sequences; just under 65% were seen once. This clonotype has a count of ten or more. The target antigen is unknown. This clonotype originated in a human donor in good health. The V and J genes are TRBV29-1 and TRBJ2-7; D uncertain. Sequencing was carried out using sorted CD4+, CD8+, or CD8+CD57+ T cells (not recorded which) from PBMCs. CDR3 in amino acids: CSVESDTTYEQYF. CDR3 in DNA: TGCAGCGTTGAAAGCGACACCACCTACGAGCAGTACTTC.